This T cell receptor (beta chain) originates from a study of shared clonotypes between healthy human individuals. At the deep level, the assay was run. Sorted-subset replicate PCRs used around 220 ng DNA, about 30,000 T cell genomes. The data were produced by immunoSEQ multiplex PCR, yet TCRdb's version contains in-frame clones alone and is incomplete. This table holds 550,000 to 700,000 clones, roughly 72% found once. The germline V gene encodes CDR1 SGHAT and CDR2 FQDESV (reference sequence). V dropped 2 bases and J dropped 0 bases, with 8 bases sitting between them. The CDR3 is 16 amino acids. This clone came up a few times.

This sequence was found in a woman younger than 45 in good health. The J gene is TRBJ2-6, the V gene TRBV11-1; D is undetermined. Sequences were obtained from memory CD4+ T cells sorted from blood. The subset is: CD45RA-negative fraction. Here the CDR3 DNA reads TGTGCCAGCAGCTTATGGGCCAGCTCTGGGGCCAACGTCCTGACTTTC. Protein product: CASSLWASSGANVLTF.